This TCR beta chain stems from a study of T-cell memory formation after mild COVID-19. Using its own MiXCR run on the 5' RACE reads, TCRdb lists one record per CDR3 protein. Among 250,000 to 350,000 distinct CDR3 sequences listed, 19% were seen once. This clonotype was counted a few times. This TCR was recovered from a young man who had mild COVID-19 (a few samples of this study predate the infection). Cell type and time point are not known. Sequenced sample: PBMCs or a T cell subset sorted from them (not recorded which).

This CDR3 is CASSYGISYEQYF. The CDR3 region has the DNA TGTGCCAGCAGTTACGGGATCTCCTACGAGCAGTACTTC. J is TRBJ2-7 and V is TRBV6-6, with D uncertain. The germline gives CDR1 MNHNY, CDR2 SVGAGI (reference sequence). CDR3 length: 13 residues. The ends were cut back, 2 bases at V and 0 bases at J, with 5 bases in the middle.